A single sample gave rise to the 26 T cell receptor beta chains below, sequenced in a study of blood T cell repertoires in COVID-19. Profiling relied on immunoSEQ multiplex PCR, and the TCRdb table lists in-frame clones only, not all of them. This sample has about 350,000 clones, with approximately 91% found just once. The source material was PBMCs or T cells enriched from blood (not recorded which). These receptors originate from a woman aged 25 to 39 who had been exposed to COVID-19.

The V gene is TRBV11-2, the J gene TRBJ1-5; 7 nucleotides line up with TRBD1. CDR3 length: 13 residues. Germline V CDR1 and CDR2: SGHAT, FQNNGV. V lost 4 bases, J lost 12 bases, and 9 bases stayed unmatched. In nucleotides, the CDR3 is TGTGCCAGCAGCTCCGTTCGGGACAGCAACCAGCATTTT. This sequence encodes CASSSVRDSNQHF.

V and J are TRBV25-1 and TRBJ2-1; TRBD2 matches 7 bases. The CDR3 is 14 amino acids. J lost 7 bases, V lost 8 bases, and 11 bases had no gene match. The germline CDR1 and CDR2 sequences are MGHDK and SYGVNS. DNA of the CDR3: TGTGCCAGCGGGGGGGTGGAGATCCTAAATGAGCAGTTCTTC. This sequence encodes CASGGVEILNEQFF.

V and J are TRBV2 and TRBJ2-7; 10 bases agree with TRBD2. The CDR3 covers 17 residues. In germline, CDR1 is SNHLY, CDR2 FYNNEI. Trimming cost V 4 bases and J 5 bases; bases outside gene matches: 14. CDR3 nucleotide sequence: TGTGCCAGCAGTGCCATTTTTACTAGCGGGACAGCGGACGAGCAGTACTTC. As protein: CASSAIFTSGTADEQYF.

The rearrangement links TRBV5-4 to TRBJ2-1, with 9 nucleotides matching TRBD2. Germline CDR1 SGHNT, CDR2 YYREEE (reference sequence). The V and J ends lost 9 bases and 12 bases, in that order; junction bases with no gene match: 31. This CDR3 is 19 amino acids long. CDR3 sequence (DNA): TGTGCCACCCCTCGAGGGGCGGGAGGGTTCACGGCGATTACAATGAGGCAGTTCTTC. Amino acids: CATPRGAGGFTAITMRQFF.

This chain links TRBV18 with TRBJ1-5; a weak D match, TRBD1 (6 bases). Trimming stripped 2 bases from V and 7 bases from J, with 18 bases between. From germline, CDR1 is KGHSH and CDR2 LQKENI. The CDR3 runs 16 residues. The CDR3 loop reads CASSPGPQGLRQPQHF. The DNA of the CDR3 is TGTGCCAGCTCACCAGGGCCCCAGGGGCTCAGACAGCCCCAGCATTTT.

The rearrangement links TRBV5-1 to TRBJ1-2; 8 nucleotides agree with TRBD1. The CDR3 is made up of 14 amino acids. The germline V gene encodes CDR1 SGHRS and CDR2 YFSETQ. Trimming at V came to 0 bases and at J to 7 bases, leaving 5 bases not matched to a gene. CDR3 bases: TGCGCCAGCAGCTTGGGTACAGGGGGGATTGGCTACACCTTC. Encoded protein: CASSLGTGGIGYTF.

CDR3 amino acids: CAWSVLEAGESYEQYF. The CDR3 DNA follows: TGTGCCTGGAGTGTCCTCGAGGCGGGAGAGTCCTACGAGCAGTACTTC. The J gene is TRBJ2-7, the V gene TRBV30; 7 bases agree with TRBD2. Germline loops: CDR1 GTSNPN, CDR2 SVGIG (reference sequence). The CDR3 is 16 residues long. J gave up 1 base and V 0 bases, and 9 bases lay outside the gene matches.

The rearrangement joins TRBV21-1 to TRBJ2-3; TRBD2, as called in the table, went unchecked against the DNA. TRBV21-1 has pseudogene status. There are 17 residues in the CDR3. The CDR3: CASSKETGTSGPDTQYF. DNA for the CDR3: TGTGCCAGCAGCAAAGAGACCGGGACTAGCGGCCCGGATACGCAGTATTTT.

The chain is built from TRBV28 and TRBJ2-7; TRBD2 matches at 7 bases. Germline V gene sequence: CDR1 MDHEN, CDR2 SYDVKM. The V segment lost 6 bases and the J segment 0 bases; nucleotides outside the gene matches: 5. The CDR3 covers 14 residues. CDR3 nucleotides: TGTGCCAGCAGACCTAGCGGACTCTCCTACGAGCAGTACTTC. Amino acids: CASRPSGLSYEQYF.

The J gene is TRBJ2-1, the V gene TRBV10-2; the match to TRBD2 covers 8 bases. The CDR3 consists of 14 residues. Losses at the gene ends were 9 bases for V and 0 bases for J; bases not matched to a gene: 4. Germline-derived CDR1 and CDR2 are WSHSY and SAAADI. This chain's CDR3 is CASVSGSSYNEQFF. The CDR3 region has the DNA TGCGCCAGTGTCAGCGGGAGCTCCTACAATGAGCAGTTCTTC.

This clone was observed a few times. The chain uses TRBV28 and TRBJ1-1; 8 bases map to TRBD1. CDR3 length: 14 amino acids. J was trimmed by 2 bases and V by 5 bases; bases with no gene match: 4. Germline V gives CDR1 MDHEN, CDR2 SYDVKM. The CDR3 coding sequence is TGTGCCAGCAGTAACACAGGGGGTAACACTGAAGCTTTCTTT. This translates into CASSNTGGNTEAFF.

The V gene is TRBV27, the J gene TRBJ2-1; 7 bases are a match to TRBD2. V lost 6 bases to trimming and J lost 8 bases; unmatched junction nucleotides: 10. Per germline, CDR1 MNHEY and CDR2 SMNVEV (reference sequence). This CDR3 is 14 amino acids long. In DNA, the CDR3 is TGTGCCAGCAGGCCGGGACTACAAGGCGATGAGCAGTTCTTC. This translates into CASRPGLQGDEQFF.

Here the CDR3 DNA reads TGTGCCAGCAGCTTGGGGGCCCCAAGCTACGAGCAGTACTTC. Its translation: CASSLGAPSYEQYF. This rearrangement joins TRBV5-5 to TRBJ2-7; D is undetermined. Between the trimmed V and J ends, which lost 0 bases and 3 bases, there was a span of 10 bases. Germline lookup yields CDR1 SGHKS and CDR2 YYEKEE (reference sequence). The CDR3 spans 14 residues.

This chain connects TRBV7-8 to TRBJ1-1; tentative D call: TRBD1 (6 bases). This CDR3 is 14 amino acids long. V dropped 3 bases and J dropped 14 bases, with 22 bases sitting between them. Per germline, CDR1 SGHVS and CDR2 FQNEAQ. CDR3 nucleotides: TGTGCCAGCAGCTTGGGCGCGACAGGTCTTCAGAGGTTCTTT. Its translation: CASSLGATGLQRFF.

The rearrangement links TRBV6-5 to TRBJ2-7, with a tentative D call TRBD2 (5 bases). V lost 6 bases, J lost 0 bases, and 12 bases lay in between. CDR3 length: 14 residues. The V gene's germline CDR1 is MNHEY and CDR2 SVGAGI. In DNA, the CDR3 is TGTGCCAGCAGGAGAGCGGATCGCTCCTACGAGCAGTACTTC. This gives the protein CASRRADRSYEQYF.

This chain joins TRBV13 and TRBJ1-6; no firm D call. The CDR3 is made up of 15 amino acids. The V end lost 2 bases, the J end lost 10 bases, and 15 bases lay between the germline ends. Germline assignment: CDR1 PRHDT and CDR2 FYEKMQ (reference sequence). The CDR3 nucleotides are TGTGCCAGCAGCTTATCGGGTCTGGATTGGTCACCCCTCCACTTT. It specifies CASSLSGLDWSPLHF.

The chain has TRBV10-3 and TRBJ2-5; 9 bases line up with TRBD2. The CDR3 consists of 16 residues. Unmatched junction bases numbered 14, after V lost 3 bases and J lost 9 bases. The germline V gene has CDR1 ENHRY and CDR2 SYGVKD. The DNA of the CDR3 is TGTGCCATCAGTGAACGGGGCGGGAGGGCTCCTGCGGCCCAGTACTTC. Translating gives CAISERGGRAPAAQYF.

The chain couples TRBV4-2 to TRBJ2-1, with 7 bases identical to TRBD2. The V gene end was trimmed by 1 base and the J gene end by 3 bases; junction bases not matched to a gene: 6. Germline CDR1 and CDR2: LGHNA and YNFKEQ. There are 16 residues in the CDR3. CDR3 DNA: TGTGCCAGCAGCCAAGGGCCTAGCGGAGTCTACAATGAGCAGTTCTTC. Protein product: CASSQGPSGVYNEQFF.

The chain joins TRBV3-1 (or the pseudogene TRBV3-2) to TRBJ2-3, with 14 bases fitting TRBD2. V shed 4 bases, J shed 3 bases, and the junction held 9 bases outside the gene matches. CDR1 is LGHDT, CDR2 YNNKEL, per germline (reference sequence). The CDR3 length is 18 residues. The CDR3: CASSPNAGTSGRTDTQYF. Written as DNA, the CDR3 is TGTGCCAGCAGCCCCAACGCCGGGACTAGCGGGAGAACAGATACGCAGTATTTT.

This clone came up once. The chain combines TRBV18 with TRBJ2-1; 7 bases line up with TRBD1. The V gene's germline CDR1 is KGHSH and CDR2 LQKENI. Trimming took 3 bases from V and 1 from J; bases not matched to a gene: 9. The CDR3 consists of 17 residues. CDR3 sequence reads: CASSPRGRDSSYNEQFF. CDR3 DNA: TGTGCCAGCTCACCTCGGGGACGGGACAGTTCCTACAATGAGCAGTTCTTC.

The genes are TRBV27 and TRBJ2-7; D remains ambiguous. CDR3 length: 14 residues. From germline, CDR1 is MNHEY and CDR2 SMNVEV (reference sequence). The V gene lost 7 bases and the J gene lost 0 bases, with 13 bases spanning the gap. The CDR3 reads CASMELVSSYEQYF. The CDR3 DNA reads TGTGCCAGCATGGAGCTCGTAAGCTCCTACGAGCAGTACTTC.

The chain has TRBV19 and TRBJ1-4; tentatively, D is TRBD1 (5 bases). This CDR3 comprises 15 residues. Trimming removed 7 bases at V and 10 bases at J, with 22 bases between. Germline lookup yields CDR1 LNHDA and CDR2 SQIVND (reference sequence). CDR3 in amino acids: CASTLGWRGGGKLFF. The CDR3 DNA is TGTGCCAGTACCCTGGGGTGGAGGGGCGGCGGAAAACTGTTTTTT.

The rearrangement joins TRBV7-8 to TRBJ2-3, with D perhaps TRBD2 (6 bases). CDR1 is SGHVS, CDR2 FQNEAQ, per germline. Trimming took off 5 bases at V and 2 bases at J, with 23 bases between the two ends. The CDR3 extends over 18 amino acids. CDR3: CASSPRGLGGGDTDTQYF. CDR3 in DNA: TGTGCCAGCAGCCCTAGAGGCCTCGGGGGAGGCGACACAGATACGCAGTATTTT.

The chain couples TRBV10-1 to TRBJ1-2, with D perhaps matching TRBD1 (6 bases). The CDR3 length is 13 residues. Trimming shortened V by 6 bases and J by 0 bases, and 8 bases separated the two germline ends. Germline lookup yields CDR1 WNHNN and CDR2 SYGVQD (reference sequence). The CDR3 spells CASSRGTNYGYTF. The CDR3 DNA is TGCGCCAGCAGCAGGGGAACTAACTATGGCTACACCTTC.

The J gene is TRBJ2-6, the V gene TRBV11-2; perhaps TRBD1 as D (5 bases). V shed 5 bases and J shed 0 bases, with 11 bases lying between them. Per the germline V gene, CDR1 is SGHAT and CDR2 is FQNNGV. The CDR3 covers 16 residues. CDR3 DNA: TGTGCCAGCAGCCCAGGACAACTCTCTGGGGCCAACGTCCTGACTTTC. Translation: CASSPGQLSGANVLTF.

The chain uses TRBV2 and TRBJ2-3, with a weak D call TRBD2 (6 bases). CDR3 length: 15 amino acids. Germline V lookup: CDR1 SNHLY, CDR2 FYNNEI. Trimming removed 2 bases at V and 4 bases at J, with 13 bases between. The CDR3 here is CASSELREFSDTQYF. As DNA, the CDR3 is TGTGCCAGCAGTGAACTCCGGGAGTTCTCAGATACGCAGTATTTT.